The 18 T cell receptor beta chains below all came from one sample that was sequenced in a study of blood T cell repertoires in COVID-19. Produced via immunoSEQ multiplex PCR; TCRdb's table is partial and in-frame only. Of fewer than 250,000 clones listed, roughly four fifths are singletons. Sequenced material: peripheral blood. The receptors stem from a woman aged 70-85 years with acute or convalescent COVID-19.

V usage is TRBV5-6 and J usage is TRBJ1-2; tentatively, D is TRBD1 (5 bases). In germline, CDR1 is SGHDT, CDR2 YYEEEE. The CDR3 runs to 14 residues. V was pared by 4 bases and J by 1 base, with 11 bases between. The CDR3 DNA is TGTGCCAGCAGCCCGCTGACAGTTAACTATGGCTACACCTTC. Its translation: CASSPLTVNYGYTF.

The chain couples TRBV2 to TRBJ1-5; 9 bases are shared with TRBD1. Germline V gene data show CDR1 as SNHLY and CDR2 as FYNNEI. The CDR3 is made up of 14 amino acids. The J segment lost 7 bases and the V segment lost 7 bases, leaving 8 bases of the junction unmatched. CDR3 sequence: CASTIQGAGQPQHF. The CDR3 DNA reads as TGTGCCAGCACCATACAGGGGGCGGGACAGCCCCAGCATTTT. Full variable domain (remainder filled in from reference TRBV2 and TRBJ1-5): EPEVTQTPSHQVTQMGQEVILRCVPISNHLYFYWYRQILGQKVEFLVSFYNNEISEKSEIFDDQFSVERPDGSNFTLKIRSTKLEDSAMYFCASTIQGAGQPQHFGDGTRLSIL.

The CDR3 DNA reads as TGTGCCATCAGTGAGGGGACAGGGGGCGCTGGAAACACCATATATTTT. Protein product: CAISEGTGGAGNTIYF. V usage is TRBV10-3 and J usage is TRBJ1-3; 12 bases agree with TRBD1. CDR1 and CDR2 from the germline V gene are ENHRY and SYGVKD. V shed 2 bases and J 2 bases; nucleotides not matched to a gene: 1. This CDR3 has 16 amino acids.

This chain connects TRBV18 to TRBJ2-7, with a tentative D call TRBD2 (6 bases). The V gene's germline CDR1 is KGHSH and CDR2 LQKENI. This CDR3 is 16 amino acids long. V lost 0 bases and J 3 bases, leaving 15 bases between the germline ends. The CDR3, as DNA: TGTGCCAGCTCACCACCCTCTTTCCAGGGAGGCTACGAGCAGTACTTC. This sequence encodes CASSPPSFQGGYEQYF.

In this sample, this clone turned up a few times. The rearrangement joins TRBV3-1 (or the pseudogene TRBV3-2) to TRBJ2-7, with 7 positions matching TRBD1. CDR1 LGHDT and CDR2 YNNKEL come from the germline V gene (reference sequence). The CDR3 is made up of 14 amino acids. Trimming removed 5 bases from V and 6 bases from J; junction bases left unmatched: 10. The CDR3 spells CASSSQDRAGEQYF. The DNA of the CDR3 is TGTGCCAGCAGCTCCCAAGACAGGGCGGGCGAGCAGTACTTC.

This clone is a singleton in its sample. The rearrangement links TRBV10-1 to TRBJ1-5; 11 bases line up with TRBD1. Trimming removed 7 bases from V and 0 bases from J; junction bases left unmatched: 11. This CDR3 is 18 amino acids long. Germline loops: CDR1 WNHNN, CDR2 SYGVQD (reference sequence). Written as DNA, the CDR3 is TGCGCCAGCAAAAGGCGGGACAGGGGGACCAATAGCAATCAGCCCCAGCATTTT. This translates into CASKRRDRGTNSNQPQHF.

J is TRBJ1-2 and V is TRBV9, with a tentative D call TRBD1 (5 bases). In germline, CDR1 is SGDLS, CDR2 YYNGEE. The CDR3 is 16 amino acids. V lost 5 bases, J lost 0 bases, and 17 bases lay in between. CDR3 protein: CASSQGPRVTNYGYTF. The CDR3 bases are TGTGCCAGCAGTCAAGGTCCCAGGGTGACTAACTATGGCTACACCTTC.

The rearrangement uses TRBV7-2 and TRBJ2-1, with 7 bases lining up with TRBD2. This CDR3 is built from 15 residues. V dropped 5 bases and J dropped 3; count of bases not matched to a gene: 7. CDR1 is SGHTA and CDR2 is FQGNSA in the germline V gene. The CDR3 nucleotides are TGTGCCAGCAGCGTAGGGAGGGGATTCTACAATGAGCAGTTCTTC. It is translated as CASSVGRGFYNEQFF.

This clone came up a few times. In DNA, the CDR3 is TGTGCCAGCAGTTTCCGGGACAATGAAGCTTTCTTT. Translated: CASSFRDNEAFF. The chain uses TRBV28 and TRBJ1-1; possible D gene TRBD1, 6 bases. Germline V gene sequence: CDR1 MDHEN, CDR2 SYDVKM. Trimming removed 3 bases at V and 7 bases at J, with 9 bases between. The CDR3 totals 12 residues. Filled out from reference TRBV28 and TRBJ1-1, the complete variable domain reads DVKVTQSSRYLVKRTGEKVFLECVQDMDHENMFWYRQDPGLGLRLIYFSYDVKMKEKGDIPEGYSVSREKKERFSLILESASTNQTSMYLCASSFRDNEAFFGQGTRLTVV.

The rearrangement joins TRBV5-5 to TRBJ2-1; the D is unclear. Germline CDR1 is SGHKS and CDR2 is YYEKEE (reference sequence). The V gene lost 2 bases and the J gene lost 2 bases, with 14 bases spanning the gap. CDR3 length: 16 amino acids. CDR3 residues: CASSFPPGLTYNEQFF. The DNA for the CDR3 is TGTGCCAGCAGCTTCCCCCCGGGTTTAACCTACAATGAGCAGTTCTTC.

This clone was seen only once. This sequence joins TRBV2 and TRBJ1-4; D unresolved. V dropped 5 bases and J dropped 3 bases, with 10 bases sitting between them. Germline CDR1 and CDR2: SNHLY and FYNNEI. The CDR3 loop spans 14 amino acids. The CDR3: CASSIVRSNEKLFF. The CDR3 nucleotides read TGTGCCAGCAGTATCGTGCGTTCTAATGAAAAACTGTTTTTT.

The chain links TRBV7-9 to TRBJ1-3; no reliable D call. The CDR3 has 15 amino acids. Germline CDR1 and CDR2: SEHNR and FQNEAQ (reference sequence). Deletions cut 2 bases from V and 1 base from J, with 9 bases between. The DNA of the CDR3 is TGTGCCAGCAGCTTACGCGGAGGGTCTGGAAACACCATATATTTT. As protein: CASSLRGGSGNTIYF. Full variable domain (rest looked up from reference TRBV7-9 and TRBJ1-3): DTGVSQNPRHKITKRGQNVTFRCDPISEHNRLYWYRQTLGQGPEFLTYFQNEAQLEKSRLLSDRFSAERPKGSFSTLEIQRTEQGDSAMYLCASSLRGGSGNTIYFGEGSWLTVV.

The chain carries TRBV18 and TRBJ1-1; D is perhaps TRBD1 (5 bases). Trimming pared 2 bases from V and 2 bases from J, leaving 9 bases between. Germline values: CDR1 KGHSH, CDR2 LQKENI. CDR3 size: 14 residues. In nucleotides, the CDR3 is TGTGCCAGCTCACCAGGGGCGCGTAACACTGAAGCTTTCTTT. Translated, it gives CASSPGARNTEAFF.

For this clone: The same CDR3 is also encoded by other DNA sequences in this sample. The chain recombines TRBV6-5 with TRBJ1-1; a weak D match, TRBD1 (6 bases). The V and J ends lost 0 bases and 0 bases respectively, with 8 bases between them. In germline, CDR1 is MNHEY, CDR2 SVGAGI. This CDR3 comprises 15 residues. The CDR3 sequence is CASSYSGHMNTEAFF. Written as DNA, the CDR3 is TGTGCCAGCAGTTACTCGGGACACATGAACACTGAAGCTTTCTTT.

This clone was detected once. The genes are TRBV5-1 and TRBJ1-2; 8 positions agree with TRBD1. CDR3 size: 17 residues. V lost 4 bases and J lost 0; bases outside the gene matches: 11. The germline CDR1 and CDR2 sequences are SGHRS and YFSETQ. The CDR3 sequence is CASSDPAGGRANYGYTF. The CDR3 DNA is TGCGCCAGCAGCGATCCAGCAGGGGGCCGAGCTAACTATGGCTACACCTTC.

This clone came up a few times. The chain uses TRBV6-2 or TRBV6-3 and TRBJ2-1; the match to TRBD2 covers 15 bases. Per the germline V gene, CDR1 is MNHEY and CDR2 is SVGEGT. The ends lost 2 bases at V and 4 bases at J; junction bases unmatched: 12. The CDR3 is 20 residues long. CDR3 sequence (DNA): TGTGCCAGCAGTTACCGGACTAGCGGGGGGGCCCGTAAATCTTACAATGAGCAGTTCTTC. Translated: CASSYRTSGGARKSYNEQFF.

This clone occurred once. This chain links TRBV6-1 with TRBJ1-6; 9 positions agree with TRBD1. Germline loops: CDR1 MNHNS, CDR2 SASEGT. V gave up 2 bases and J gave up 2 bases; unmatched junction bases: 7. The CDR3 runs 18 residues. The CDR3 protein is CASSERRTGAPYNSPLHF. The CDR3 coding sequence is TGTGCCAGCAGTGAAAGGCGGACAGGGGCCCCCTATAATTCACCCCTCCACTTT.

V and J are TRBV11-2 and TRBJ1-1, with a weak D call TRBD1 (6 bases). The CDR3 runs 14 residues. V lost 6 bases and J lost 5, with 16 bases in between. Germline-derived CDR1 and CDR2 are SGHAT and FQNNGV. CDR3 DNA: TGTGCCAGCAGGGGTTTGGGGGCACGAACTGAAGCTTTCTTT. This gives the protein CASRGLGARTEAFF.